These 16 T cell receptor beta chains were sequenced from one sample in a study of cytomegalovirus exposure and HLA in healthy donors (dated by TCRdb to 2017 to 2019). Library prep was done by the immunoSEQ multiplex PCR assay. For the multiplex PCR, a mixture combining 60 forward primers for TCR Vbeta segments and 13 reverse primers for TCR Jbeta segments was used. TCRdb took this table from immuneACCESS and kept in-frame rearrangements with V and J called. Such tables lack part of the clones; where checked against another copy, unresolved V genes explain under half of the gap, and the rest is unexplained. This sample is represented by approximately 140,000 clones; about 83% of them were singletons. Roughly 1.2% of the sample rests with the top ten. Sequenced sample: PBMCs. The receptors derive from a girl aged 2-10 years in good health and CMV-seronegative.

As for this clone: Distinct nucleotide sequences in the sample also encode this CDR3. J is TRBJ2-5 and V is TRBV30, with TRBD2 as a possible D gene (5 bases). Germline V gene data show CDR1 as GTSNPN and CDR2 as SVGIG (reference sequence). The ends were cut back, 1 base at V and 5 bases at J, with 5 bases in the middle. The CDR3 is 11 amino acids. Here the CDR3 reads CAWSAGETQYF. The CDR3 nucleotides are TGTGCCTGGAGTGCGGGGGAGACCCAGTACTTC.

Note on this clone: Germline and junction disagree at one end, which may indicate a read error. In nucleotides, the CDR3 is TGCGCCAGCAGCCAAGTGGGGGCAGGGTTAGAGCCCCAGTACTTC. Amino acid sequence: CASSQVGAGLEPQYF. The J gene is TRBJ2-5, the V gene TRBV4-1; D possibly corresponds to TRBD1 (6 bases). The length of the CDR3 is 15 residues. The germline gives CDR1 MGHRA, CDR2 YSYEKL.

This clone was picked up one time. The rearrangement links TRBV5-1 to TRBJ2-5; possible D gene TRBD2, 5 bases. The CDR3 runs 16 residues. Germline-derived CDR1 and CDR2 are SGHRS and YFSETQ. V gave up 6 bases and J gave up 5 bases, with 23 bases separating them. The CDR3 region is CASTASELRGGETQYF. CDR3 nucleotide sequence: TGCGCCAGCACCGCGTCGGAGCTCAGAGGAGGCGAGACCCAGTACTTC.

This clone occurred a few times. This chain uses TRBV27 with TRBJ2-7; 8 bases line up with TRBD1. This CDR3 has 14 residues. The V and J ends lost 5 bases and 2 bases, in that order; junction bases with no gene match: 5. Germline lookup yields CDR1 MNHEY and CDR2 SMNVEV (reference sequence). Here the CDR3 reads CASSTQTGAYEQYF. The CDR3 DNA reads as TGTGCCAGCAGTACCCAGACAGGGGCCTACGAGCAGTACTTC.

In DNA form, the CDR3 reads TGTGCCAGCAGCCAGCCGGGGGGCTACACCTTC. This codes for CASSQPGGYTF. This sequence joins TRBV13 and TRBJ1-2; D is ambiguous. V shed 5 bases and J shed 8 bases, with 9 bases lying between them. The CDR3 is 11 residues long. From germline, CDR1 is PRHDT and CDR2 FYEKMQ (reference sequence).

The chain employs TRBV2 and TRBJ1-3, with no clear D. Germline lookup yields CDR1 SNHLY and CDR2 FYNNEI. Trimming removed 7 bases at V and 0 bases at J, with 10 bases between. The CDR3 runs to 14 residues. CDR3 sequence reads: CASTERISGNTIYF. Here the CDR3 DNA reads TGTGCCAGCACTGAGAGAATCTCTGGAAACACCATATATTTT.

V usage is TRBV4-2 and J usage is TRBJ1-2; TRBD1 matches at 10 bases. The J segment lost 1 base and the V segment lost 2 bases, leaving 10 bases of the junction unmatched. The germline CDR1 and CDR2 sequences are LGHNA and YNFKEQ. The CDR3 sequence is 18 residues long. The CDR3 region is CASSQPPGTGDINYGYTF. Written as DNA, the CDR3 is TGTGCCAGCAGCCAACCCCCCGGGACAGGGGACATTAACTATGGCTACACCTTC.

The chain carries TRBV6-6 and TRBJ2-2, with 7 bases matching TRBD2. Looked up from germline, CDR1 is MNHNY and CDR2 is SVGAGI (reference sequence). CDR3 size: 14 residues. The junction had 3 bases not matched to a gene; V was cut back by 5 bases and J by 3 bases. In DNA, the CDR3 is TGTGCCAGCAGTATAGGACTAGACACCGGGGAGCTGTTTTTT. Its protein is CASSIGLDTGELFF.

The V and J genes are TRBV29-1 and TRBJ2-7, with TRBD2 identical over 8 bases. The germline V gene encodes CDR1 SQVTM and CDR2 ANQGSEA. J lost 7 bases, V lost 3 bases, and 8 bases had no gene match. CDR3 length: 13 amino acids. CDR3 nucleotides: TGCAGCGTTGATTGGGGGCTAGCGGGTGAGCAGTACTTC. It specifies CSVDWGLAGEQYF.

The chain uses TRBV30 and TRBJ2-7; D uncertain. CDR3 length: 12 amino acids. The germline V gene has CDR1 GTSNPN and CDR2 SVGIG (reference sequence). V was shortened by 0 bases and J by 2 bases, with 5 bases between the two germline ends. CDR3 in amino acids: CAWSVIAYEQYF. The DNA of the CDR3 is TGTGCCTGGAGTGTAATAGCCTACGAGCAGTACTTC. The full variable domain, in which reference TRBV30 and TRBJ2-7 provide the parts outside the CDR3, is SQTIHQWPATLVQPVGSPLSLECTVEGTSNPNLYWYRQAAGRGLQLLFYSVGIGQISSEVPQNLSASRPQDRQFILSSKKLLLSDSGFYLCAWSVIAYEQYFGPGTRLTVT.

Here the CDR3 reads CASSVRTGGNEQFF. In nucleotides, the CDR3 is TGCGCCAGCAGCGTGAGGACAGGTGGGAATGAGCAGTTCTTC. The gene calls are TRBV5-1 and TRBJ2-1; 7 bases are shared with TRBD1. Losses at the gene ends were 4 bases for V and 7 bases for J; bases not matched to a gene: 8. Looked up from germline, CDR1 is SGHRS and CDR2 is YFSETQ. The CDR3 is made up of 14 amino acids.

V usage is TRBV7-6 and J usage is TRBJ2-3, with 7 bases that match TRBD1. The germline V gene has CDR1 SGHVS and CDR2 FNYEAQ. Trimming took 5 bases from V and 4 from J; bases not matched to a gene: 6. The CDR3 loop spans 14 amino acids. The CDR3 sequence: CASSTRQGSDTQYF. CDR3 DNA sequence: TGTGCCAGCAGCACCCGACAGGGCTCAGATACGCAGTATTTT.

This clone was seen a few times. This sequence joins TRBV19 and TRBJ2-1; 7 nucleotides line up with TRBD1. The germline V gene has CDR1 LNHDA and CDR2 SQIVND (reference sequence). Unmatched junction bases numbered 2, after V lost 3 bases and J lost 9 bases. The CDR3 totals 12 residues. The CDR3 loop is CASSIKGAEQFF. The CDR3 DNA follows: TGTGCCAGTAGTATCAAGGGGGCTGAGCAGTTCTTC.

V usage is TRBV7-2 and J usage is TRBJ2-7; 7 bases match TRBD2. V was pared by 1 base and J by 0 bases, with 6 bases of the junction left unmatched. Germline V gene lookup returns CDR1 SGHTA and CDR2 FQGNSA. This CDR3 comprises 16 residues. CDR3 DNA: TGTGCCAGCAGCTTAGATTCCGGGGGGAGCTCCTACGAGCAGTACTTC. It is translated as CASSLDSGGSSYEQYF.

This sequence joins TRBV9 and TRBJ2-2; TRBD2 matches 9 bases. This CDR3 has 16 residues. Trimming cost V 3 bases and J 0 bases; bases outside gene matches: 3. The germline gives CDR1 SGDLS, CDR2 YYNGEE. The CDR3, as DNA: TGTGCCAGCAGCGCAGCGGGGGGCACGAACACCGGGGAGCTGTTTTTT. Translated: CASSAAGGTNTGELFF.

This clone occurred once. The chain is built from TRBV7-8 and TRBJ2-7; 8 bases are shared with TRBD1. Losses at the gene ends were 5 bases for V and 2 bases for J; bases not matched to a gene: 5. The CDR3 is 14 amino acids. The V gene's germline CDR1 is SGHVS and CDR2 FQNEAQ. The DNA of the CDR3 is TGTGCCAGCAGCCATGGACAGGGACCCTACGAGCAGTACTTC. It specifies CASSHGQGPYEQYF.